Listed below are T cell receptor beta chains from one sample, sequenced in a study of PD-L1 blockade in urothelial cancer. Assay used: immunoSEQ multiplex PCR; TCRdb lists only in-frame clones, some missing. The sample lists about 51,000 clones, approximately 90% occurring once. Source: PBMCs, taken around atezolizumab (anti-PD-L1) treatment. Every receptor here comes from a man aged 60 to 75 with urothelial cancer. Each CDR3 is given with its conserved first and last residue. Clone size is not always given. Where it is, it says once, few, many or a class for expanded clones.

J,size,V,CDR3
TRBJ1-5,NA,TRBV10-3,CAISEFRDSNQPQHF
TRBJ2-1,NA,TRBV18,CASSPFILAGGYNEQFF
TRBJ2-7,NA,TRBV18,CASSAGTGGSYEQYF
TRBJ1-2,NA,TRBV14,CASSPWGGLDYGYTF
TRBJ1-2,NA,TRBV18,CASSPSTGGNNYGYTF
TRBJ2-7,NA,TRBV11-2,CASSSEGLAGDYEQYF
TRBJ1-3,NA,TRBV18,CASSPRGQRGNTIYF
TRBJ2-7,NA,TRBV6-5,CASSYKGSWAYEQYF
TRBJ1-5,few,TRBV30,CAWSVSGTEQPQHF
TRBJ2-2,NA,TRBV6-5,CASSPPGSHTGELFF
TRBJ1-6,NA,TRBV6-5,CASSYRSGGNSPLHF
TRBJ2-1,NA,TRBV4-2,CASSPSGGAYYNEQFF
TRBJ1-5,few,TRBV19,CASRLGQVNQPQHF
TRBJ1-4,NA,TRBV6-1,CASRPNRARIEKLFF
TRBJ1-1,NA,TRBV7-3,CASSRGMVDTEAFF
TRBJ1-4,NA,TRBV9,CASSLQGGDEKLFF
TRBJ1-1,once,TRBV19,CASSISAGAIGNTEAFF
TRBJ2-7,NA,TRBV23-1,CASSQQLAETYEQYF
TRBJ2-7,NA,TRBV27,CASSYKQGGLSYEQYF
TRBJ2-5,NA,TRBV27,CASSRQAPQETQYF
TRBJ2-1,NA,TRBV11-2,CASSLQAGAHNEQFF
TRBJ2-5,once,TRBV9,CASSVEAGGGGKETQYF
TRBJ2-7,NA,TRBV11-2,CASSLVVSGGYEQYF
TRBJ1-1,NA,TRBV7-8,CASSLIVDRGGTEAFF
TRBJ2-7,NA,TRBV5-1,CASSSGTGRSYEQYF
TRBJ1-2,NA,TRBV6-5,CASRSGIDYGYTF
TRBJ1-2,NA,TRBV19,CASSIGGQNTF
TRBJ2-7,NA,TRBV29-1,CSGGEDYEQYF
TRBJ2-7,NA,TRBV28,CASGTHYEQYF
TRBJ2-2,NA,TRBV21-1,CASRAQGQGASPGELFF
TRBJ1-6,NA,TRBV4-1,CASSQGRSQGSPLHF
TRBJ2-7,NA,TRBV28,CASSPPDRGINEQYF
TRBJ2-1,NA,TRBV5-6,CASSLVHNGEQFF
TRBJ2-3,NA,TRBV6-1,CASRSRGGLTDTQYF
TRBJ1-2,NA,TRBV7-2,CASSKDRDYGYTF
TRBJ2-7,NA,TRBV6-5,CASSYGQLDEQYF
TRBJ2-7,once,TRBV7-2,CASSLAAARNYEQYF
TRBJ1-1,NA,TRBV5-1,CASSLVGGGNTEAFF
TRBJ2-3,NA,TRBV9,CASSLTDTQYF
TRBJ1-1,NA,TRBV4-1,CASSQFPGDTEAFF
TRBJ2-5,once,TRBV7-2,CASSLGTSGRDQYF
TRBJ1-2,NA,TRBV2,CASTLGGELYGYTF
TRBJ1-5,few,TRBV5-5,CASSLEGTGGSNQPQHF
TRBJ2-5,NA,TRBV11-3,CASSHSGLAAQETQYF
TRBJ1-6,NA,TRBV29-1,CSVKRQEDSPLHF
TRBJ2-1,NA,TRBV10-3,CAIMERAYNEQFF
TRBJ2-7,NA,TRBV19,CAAGSYEQYF
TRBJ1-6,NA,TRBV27,CASSFRQVHSPLHF
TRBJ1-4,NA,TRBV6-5,CASSLGGVYPNEKLFF
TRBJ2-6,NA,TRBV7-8,CASSLAGRTGRANVLTF
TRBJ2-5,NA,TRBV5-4,CASSPSGYQETQYF
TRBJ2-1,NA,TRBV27,CASRTSGSYNEQFF
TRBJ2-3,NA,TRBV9,CASSVDGGTDTQYF
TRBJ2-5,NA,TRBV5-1,CASSLMEPQETQYF
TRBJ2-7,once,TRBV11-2,CASSLGLVYEQYF